This T cell receptor beta chain was sequenced in a study of T cells in localized non-small cell lung cancer. Using immunoSEQ multiplex PCR, the repertoire was profiled, and TCRdb retains in-frame clones only, with some absent. This sample has 38,000 or so clones, with 75% to 90% found just once. V lost 0 bases, J lost 3 bases, and 9 bases lay in between. Looked up from germline, CDR1 is SGHKS and CDR2 is YYEKEE (reference sequence). The CDR3 is 14 amino acids. This clonotype was obtained from a male donor older than 55 with stage II lung adenocarcinoma. The input for sequencing was peripheral blood mononuclear cells, taken before any cancer treatment. The chain recombines TRBV5-5 with TRBJ2-5; perhaps TRBD1 as D (6 bases). CDR3 amino acids: CASSLGGREETQYF. Here the CDR3 DNA reads TGTGCCAGCAGCTTGGGGGGGCGAGAAGAGACCCAGTACTTC. The full variable domain, completed using reference TRBV5-5 and TRBJ2-5, is DAGVTQSPTHLIKTRGQQVTLRCSPISGHKSVSWYQQVLGQGPQFIFQYYEKEERGRGNFPDRFSARQFPNYSSELNVNALLLGDSALYLCASSLGGREETQYFGPGTRLLVL.